The 15 T cell receptor beta chains below all came from one sample that was sequenced in a study of CD8 T cells in ankylosing spondylitis. Each CDR3 protein gets one entry after TCRdb re-called the 5' RACE reads with MiXCR. The sample holds 310,000 or so distinct CDR3 sequences, roughly 20% seen once. Sequences were obtained from blood, either unsorted or a sorted T cell fraction (not recorded which). Receptor source: a male donor with ankylosing spondylitis or in good health (not recorded which).

This clonotype was picked up many times. The V and J genes are TRBV6-1 and TRBJ2-1; unclear D gene. The CDR3 totals 14 residues. The ends were cut back, 5 bases at V and 6 bases at J, with 14 bases in the middle. Per the germline V gene, CDR1 is MNHNS and CDR2 is SASEGT. CDR3 bases: TGTGCCAGCAGTCCGACGGCGACGACCAATGAGCAGTTCTTC. It yields the protein CASSPTATTNEQFF.

This clonotype turned up a few times. V is TRBV12-3 or TRBV12-4 and J is TRBJ1-2, with 7 positions matching TRBD1. Trimming cost V 6 bases and J 1 base; bases outside gene matches: 8. The CDR3 consists of 15 residues. The DNA for the CDR3 is TGTGCCAGCAGGCATACAGGGGTGGATAACTATGGCTACACCTTC. Residues: CASRHTGVDNYGYTF.

This clonotype turned up a few times. The chain couples TRBV6-1 to TRBJ1-3, with D hard to call. Trimming shortened V by 3 bases and J by 4 bases, and 7 bases separated the two germline ends. CDR1 is MNHNS, CDR2 SASEGT, per germline. The CDR3 is 13 amino acids. The CDR3: CASSERGGNTIYF. Written as DNA, the CDR3 is TGTGCCAGCAGTGAGAGAGGCGGAAACACCATATATTTT.

This clonotype was observed a handful of times. This chain links TRBV5-1 with TRBJ1-3; D not certain. There are 15 residues in the CDR3. Germline V gene data show CDR1 as SGHRS and CDR2 as YFSETQ. The germline V and J ends were trimmed by 4 bases and 0 bases, with 11 bases remaining between them. The CDR3 region has the DNA TGCGCCAGCAGCGTCGGCAGCGGCTCTGGAAACACCATATATTTT. Its protein is CASSVGSGSGNTIYF.

The table lists this clonotype with many counts. The gene calls are TRBV28 and TRBJ2-3; 10 bases align to TRBD1. The germline V gene encodes CDR1 MDHEN and CDR2 SYDVKM. The CDR3 runs to 14 residues. Trimming cost V 6 bases and J 4 bases; bases outside gene matches: 4. The CDR3 spells CASRGTGDADTQYF. CDR3 coding DNA: TGTGCCAGCAGAGGGACAGGGGATGCAGATACGCAGTATTTT.

The gene calls are TRBV5-1 and TRBJ2-2; a possible D gene is TRBD1 (5 bases). This CDR3 has 15 residues. The V gene's germline CDR1 is SGHRS and CDR2 YFSETQ. Trimming took 1 base from V and 6 from J, leaving 13 bases between them. The CDR3: CASSLSLQGSGELFF. The CDR3 bases are TGCGCCAGCAGCTTGTCTTTGCAGGGCTCCGGGGAGCTGTTTTTT.

This chain links TRBV10-3 with TRBJ1-5; 8 nucleotides line up with TRBD1. J was trimmed by 4 bases and V by 9 bases; bases with no gene match: 5. The V gene's germline CDR1 is ENHRY and CDR2 SYGVKD. The CDR3 spans 13 residues. The CDR3 bases are TGTGCCATTAACCGGGACAGGAATCAGCCCCAGCATTTT. As protein: CAINRDRNQPQHF.

The chain joins TRBV29-1 to TRBJ2-7, with D uncertain. CDR3 size: 15 residues. Germline CDR1 is SQVTM and CDR2 is ANQGSEA. Trimming stripped 1 base from V and 3 bases from J, with 16 bases between. Written as DNA, the CDR3 is TGCAGCGTTGAAGGCCCCCGGTGGGCGGACTACGAGCAGTACGTC. This codes for CSVEGPRWADYEQYV.

This clonotype was recorded a few times. The V call is TRBV5-6, the J call TRBJ1-1; no clear D gene. This CDR3 spans 14 amino acids. Germline values: CDR1 SGHDT, CDR2 YYEEEE. V was clipped by 2 bases and J by 4 bases, with 12 bases between them. CDR3 residues: CASSLPYIGTEAFF. DNA of the CDR3: TGTGCCAGCAGCTTACCCTACATCGGCACTGAAGCTTTCTTT. Full variable domain (missing parts from reference TRBV5-6 and TRBJ1-1): DAGVTQSPTHLIKTRGQQVTLRCSPKSGHDTVSWYQQALGQGPQFIFQYYEEEERQRGNFPDRFSGHQFPNYSSELNVNALLLGDSALYLCASSLPYIGTEAFFGQGTRLTVV.

The sample holds many counts of this clonotype. The CDR3: CSASREGNSPLHF. The CDR3 region has the DNA TGCAGTGCTAGCAGGGAAGGAAATTCACCCCTCCACTTT. This chain links TRBV20-1 with TRBJ1-6; tentatively, D is TRBD1 (5 bases). Trimming cost V 3 bases and J 7 bases, with 10 bases left between them. The CDR3 consists of 13 residues. Germline CDR1 and CDR2: DFQATT and SNEGSKA (reference sequence).

The V gene is TRBV5-1, the J gene TRBJ2-3; 8 nucleotides line up with TRBD2. The V segment lost 4 bases and the J segment 0 bases; nucleotides outside the gene matches: 4. CDR3 length: 15 residues. Germline values: CDR1 SGHRS, CDR2 YFSETQ. The CDR3 loop reads CASSPERGSTDTQYF. In DNA form, the CDR3 reads TGCGCCAGCAGCCCCGAGCGGGGGAGCACAGATACGCAGTATTTT.

The chain uses TRBV7-6 and TRBJ2-1; 9 nucleotides match TRBD2. With 5 bases clipped from V and 4 bases from J, the junction kept 6 bases outside the gene matches. There are 15 residues in the CDR3. Germline loops: CDR1 SGHVS, CDR2 FNYEAQ. CDR3 sequence reads: CASSPGLAKYNEQFF. CDR3 nucleotides: TGTGCCAGCAGCCCGGGACTAGCCAAATACAATGAGCAGTTCTTC.

This clonotype has ten or more counts. This chain uses TRBV10-3 with TRBJ2-3; 14 bases align to TRBD2. CDR3 size: 18 residues. Germline CDR1 ENHRY, CDR2 SYGVKD. J lost 7 bases, V lost 4 bases, and 13 bases had no gene match. The CDR3 sequence is CAISAPPGLAGVSYTQYF. CDR3 coding DNA: TGTGCCATCAGTGCCCCCCCGGGACTAGCGGGAGTGAGCTATACGCAGTATTTT.

The chain combines TRBV3-1 with TRBJ1-6; TRBD1 matches 7 bases. There are 14 residues in the CDR3. Germline CDR1 and CDR2: LGHDT and YNNKEL (reference sequence). With 2 bases clipped from V and 9 bases from J, the junction kept 4 bases outside the gene matches. The CDR3 protein is CASSQFKGASPLHF. The CDR3 bases are TGTGCCAGCAGCCAATTTAAGGGGGCTTCACCCCTCCACTTT.

This clonotype has more than one count but fewer than ten. This chain uses TRBV24-1 with TRBJ2-3, with D perhaps matching TRBD1 (5 bases). V was clipped by 9 bases and J by 0 bases, with 9 bases between them. The length of the CDR3 is 13 residues. CDR1 and CDR2 from the germline V gene are KGHDR and SFDVKD. In nucleotides, the CDR3 is TGTGCCACCCAGGGTCCTAGCACAGATACGCAGTATTTT. Translated, it gives CATQGPSTDTQYF.